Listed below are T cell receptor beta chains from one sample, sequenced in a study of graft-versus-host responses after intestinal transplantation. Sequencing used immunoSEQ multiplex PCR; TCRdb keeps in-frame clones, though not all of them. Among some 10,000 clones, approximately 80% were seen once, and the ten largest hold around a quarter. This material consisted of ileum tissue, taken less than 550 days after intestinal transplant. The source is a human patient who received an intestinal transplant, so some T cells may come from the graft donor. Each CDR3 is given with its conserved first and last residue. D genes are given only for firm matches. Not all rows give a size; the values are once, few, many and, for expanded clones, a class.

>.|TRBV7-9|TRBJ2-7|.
CASSPRPGQGIVEQYF
TGTGCCAGCAGCCCCCGCCCAGGGCAGGGTATTGTCGAGCAGTACTTC
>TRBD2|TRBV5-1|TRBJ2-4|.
CASSASGINIQYF
TGCGCCAGCAGCGCTAGCGGGATAAACATTCAGTACTTC
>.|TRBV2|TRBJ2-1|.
CASSEQGYNEQFF
TGTGCCAGCAGTGAGCAGGGCTACAATGAGCAGTTCTTC
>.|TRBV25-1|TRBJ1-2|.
CASSEHGGSSYGYTF
TGTGCCAGCAGTGAACACGGGGGCAGTTCCTATGGCTACACCTTC
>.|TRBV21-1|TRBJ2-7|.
CASSKSRDTRLEQYF
TGTGCCAGCAGCAAATCGCGGGACACGAGGTTGGAGCAGTACTTC
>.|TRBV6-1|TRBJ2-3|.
CASSPTGTTDTQYF
TGTGCCAGCAGCCCAACAGGGACCACAGATACGCAGTATTTT
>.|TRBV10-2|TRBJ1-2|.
CASSERNRYYGYTF
TGCGCCAGCAGTGAGAGAAACAGGTACTATGGCTACACCTTC
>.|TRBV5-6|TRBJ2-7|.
CASSLGGIIYEQYF
TGTGCCAGCAGCTTAGGGGGTATTATCTACGAGCAGTACTTC
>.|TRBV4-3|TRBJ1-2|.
CASSQDLGGPTYGYTF
TGCGCCAGCAGCCAAGATCTGGGAGGCCCAACCTATGGCTACACCTTC
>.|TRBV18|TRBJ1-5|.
CASSPDRNQPQHF
TGTGCCAGCTCACCGGACCGTAATCAGCCCCAGCATTTT
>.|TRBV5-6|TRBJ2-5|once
CASSTGGTGQKEQYF
TGTGCCAGCAGCACTGGCGGGACGGGGCAAAAGGAGCAGTACTTC
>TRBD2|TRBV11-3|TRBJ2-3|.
CASSSGLAGDTQYF
TGTGCCAGCAGCTCTGGACTAGCGGGAGATACGCAGTATTTT
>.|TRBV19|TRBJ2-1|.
CPTVGEGQFF
TGCCCTACAGTGGGGGAAGGGCAGTTCTTC
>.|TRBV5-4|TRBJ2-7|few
CASSSRTGYEQYF
TGTGCCAGCAGCTCCAGGACGGGTTACGAGCAGTACTTC
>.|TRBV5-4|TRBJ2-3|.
CASSSEGSTNTQYF
TGTGCCAGCAGCTCCGAGGGGAGTACGAATACGCAGTATTTT
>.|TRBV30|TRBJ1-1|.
CARSVTQTVNTEAFF
TGTGCCCGGAGTGTCACCCAAACAGTGAACACTGAAGCTTTCTTT
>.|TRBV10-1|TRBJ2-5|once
CASARGSEETQYF
TGCGCCAGCGCTCGTGGCTCCGAGGAGACCCAGTACTTC
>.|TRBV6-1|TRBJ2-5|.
CASSDFIGLQETQYF
TGTGCCAGCAGTGATTTTATTGGTCTTCAAGAGACCCAGTACTTC
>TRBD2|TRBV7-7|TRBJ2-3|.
CASSLALAGGRPCTDTQYF
TGTGCCAGCAGCTTAGCGTTGGCGGGGGGTAGGCCGTGCACAGATACGCAGTATTTT
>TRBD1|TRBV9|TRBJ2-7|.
CASSVDPGQGYEQYF
TGTGCCAGCAGCGTAGACCCGGGACAGGGTTACGAGCAGTACTTC
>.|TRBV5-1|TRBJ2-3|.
CASSPDTTSTDTQYF
TGCGCCAGCAGCCCAGATACGACTAGCACAGATACGCAGTATTTT
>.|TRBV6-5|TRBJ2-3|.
CASRDDRSTDTQYF
TGTGCCAGCAGAGATGACCGTAGCACAGATACGCAGTATTTT
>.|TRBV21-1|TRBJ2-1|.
CASRSSLATPSDNEQFF
TGTGCCAGCAGAAGTTCTTTAGCTACACCATCCGACAATGAGCAGTTCTTC
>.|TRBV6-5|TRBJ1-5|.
CASSYGAGDQPQHF
TGTGCCAGCAGTTACGGGGCAGGGGATCAGCCCCAGCATTTT
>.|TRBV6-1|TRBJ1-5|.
CASSEVAGGSNQPQHF
TGTGCCAGCAGTGAAGTTGCCGGGGGAAGCAATCAGCCCCAGCATTTT
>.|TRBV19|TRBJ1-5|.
CASSITASGANQPQHF
TGTGCCAGTAGTATAACGGCCTCCGGGGCAAATCAGCCCCAGCATTTT
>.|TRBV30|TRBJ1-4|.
CGGTGTTNEKLFF
TGTGGGGGAACAGGGACCACTAATGAAAAACTGTTTTTT
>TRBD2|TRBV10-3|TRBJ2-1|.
CAISRRGAIYNEQFF
TGTGCCATCAGCCGGCGGGGGGCGATCTACAATGAGCAGTTCTTC